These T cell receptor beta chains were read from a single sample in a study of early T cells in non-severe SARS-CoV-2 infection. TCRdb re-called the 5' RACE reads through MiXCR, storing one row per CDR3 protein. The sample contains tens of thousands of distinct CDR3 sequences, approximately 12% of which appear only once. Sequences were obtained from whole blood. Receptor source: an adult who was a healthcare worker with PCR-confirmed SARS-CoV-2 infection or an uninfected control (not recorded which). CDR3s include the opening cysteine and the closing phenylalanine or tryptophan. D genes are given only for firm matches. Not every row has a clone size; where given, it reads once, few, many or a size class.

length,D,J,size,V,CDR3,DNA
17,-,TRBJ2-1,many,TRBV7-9,CASSPHLSDFSYNEQFF,TGTGCCAGCAGCCCCCATCTGTCGGACTTCTCCTACAATGAGCAGTTCTTC
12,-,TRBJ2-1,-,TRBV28,CASSSTGSTQFF,TGTGCCAGCAGTTCCACAGGGTCCACGCAGTTCTTC
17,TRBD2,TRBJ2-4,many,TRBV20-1,CSVKGVSGRGDKNIQYF,TGCAGTGTCAAAGGGGTTAGCGGGAGAGGGGACAAAAACATTCAGTACTTC
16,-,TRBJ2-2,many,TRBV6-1,CASRLQGLSSTGELFF,TGTGCCAGCAGGTTACAGGGTCTCAGCTCCACCGGGGAGCTGTTTTTT
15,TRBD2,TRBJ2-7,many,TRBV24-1,CATSDSGSGPYEQYF,TGTGCCACCAGTGATAGCGGGAGTGGTCCCTACGAGCAGTACTTC
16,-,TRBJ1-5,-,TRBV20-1,CSARTQGGYSNQPQHF,TGCAGTGCTAGGACCCAAGGCGGATATAGCAATCAGCCCCAGCATTTT
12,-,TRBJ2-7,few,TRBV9,CASARLGDEQYF,TGTGCCAGCGCTCGGCTGGGGGACGAGCAGTACTTC
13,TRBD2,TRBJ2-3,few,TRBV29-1,CSVGRGEAGERDF,TGCAGCGTTGGACGAGGGGAAGCGGGAGAAAGGGATTTT
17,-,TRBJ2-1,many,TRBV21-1,CASSKGLRLRSYNEQFF,TGTGCCAGCAGCAAGGGACTACGCCTCCGCTCCTACAATGAGCAGTTCTTC
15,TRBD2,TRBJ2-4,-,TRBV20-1,CSAFEGRGRGHIQYF,TGCAGTGCCTTCGAGGGGAGGGGAAGGGGACACATTCAGTACTTC
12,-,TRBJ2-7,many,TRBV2,CASRSGPPRQYF,TGTGCCAGCAGGTCCGGGCCCCCCAGGCAGTACTTC
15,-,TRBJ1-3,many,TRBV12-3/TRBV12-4,CASSLDRAEENTIYF,TGTGCCAGCAGTTTAGACAGGGCGGAGGAAAACACCATATATTTT
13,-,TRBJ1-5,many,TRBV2,CASSDRGKQPQHF,TGTGCCAGCAGTGACAGGGGCAAACAGCCCCAGCATTTT
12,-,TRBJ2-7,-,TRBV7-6,CASTFLEYELYF,TGTGCCAGCACCTTCCTTGAGTACGAGCTGTACTTC
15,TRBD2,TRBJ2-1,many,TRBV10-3,CAISGGGGSYNEQFF,TGTGCCATCAGCGGCGGAGGCGGGAGCTACAATGAGCAGTTCTTC
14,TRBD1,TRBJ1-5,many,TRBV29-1,CSVVTEGADQPQHF,TGCAGCGTTGTGACAGAGGGGGCTGATCAGCCCCAGCATTTT
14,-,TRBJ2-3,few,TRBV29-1,CSVPQAPPGYTQYF,TGCAGCGTTCCCCAGGCCCCCCCGGGATATACGCAGTATTTT
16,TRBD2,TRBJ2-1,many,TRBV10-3,CAISAGGASADNEQFF,TGTGCCATCAGTGCCGGGGGGGCTAGCGCCGACAATGAGCAGTTCTTC
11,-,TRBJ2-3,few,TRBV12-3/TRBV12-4,CASTPGDTQYF,TGTGCCAGCACCCCGGGAGATACGCAGTATTTT
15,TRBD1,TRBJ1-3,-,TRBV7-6,CASSLGTGVGNTIYF,TGTGCCAGCAGCTTAGGGACAGGAGTTGGAAACACCATATATTTT
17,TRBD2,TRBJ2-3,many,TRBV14,CASSQDYGLAITDTQYF,TGTGCCAGCAGCCAAGATTATGGACTAGCGATCACAGATACGCAGTATTTT
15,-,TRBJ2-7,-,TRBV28,CASSPSGTGDNEQYF,TGTGCCAGCAGTCCTAGCGGGACAGGGGACAACGAGCAGTACTTC
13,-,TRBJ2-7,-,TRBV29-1,CSVEDRGLQKQYF,TGCAGCGTTGAAGATCGTGGGCTACAAAAGCAGTACTTC
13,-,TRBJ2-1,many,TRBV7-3,CASSPDGFGEQFF,TGTGCCAGCAGCCCCGACGGGTTCGGTGAGCAGTTCTTC
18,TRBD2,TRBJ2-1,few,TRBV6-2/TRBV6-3,CASSSGTSGRGAYNEQFF,TGTGCCAGCAGTTCCGGGACTAGCGGGAGGGGGGCCTACAATGAGCAGTTCTTC
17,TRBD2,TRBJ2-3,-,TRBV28,CASSPALAGAQGSTQYF,TGTGCCAGCAGTCCTGCCCTAGCGGGGGCCCAAGGTTCGACGCAGTATTTT
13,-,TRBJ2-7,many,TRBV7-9,CASSSESEYEQYF,TGTGCCAGCAGCTCGGAGAGCGAATACGAGCAGTACTTC
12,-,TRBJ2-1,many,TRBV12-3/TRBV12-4,CASSWGANEQFF,TGTGCCAGCAGTTGGGGGGCTAATGAGCAGTTCTTC
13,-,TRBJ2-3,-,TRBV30,CAWTWGFTDTQYF,TGTGCCTGGACTTGGGGATTCACAGATACGCAGTATTTT
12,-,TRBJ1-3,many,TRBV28,CASRELGNTIYF,TGTGCCAGCAGGGAACTGGGAAACACCATATATTTT
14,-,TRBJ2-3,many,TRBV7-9,CASSLDELRDTQYF,TGTGCCAGCAGCTTAGACGAGCTTAGAGATACGCAGTATTTT
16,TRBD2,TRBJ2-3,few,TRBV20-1,CSARDATSGHTDTQYF,TGCAGTGCTAGAGATGCGACTAGCGGCCACACAGATACGCAGTATTTT